One and the same sample provided the 19 T cell receptor beta chains below, sequenced in a study of beta chain features in type 1 diabetes. Reverse transcribing all isolated RNA meant expressed TCRB transcripts were sequenced. Using immunoSEQ multiplex PCR, the repertoire was profiled, and TCRdb retains in-frame clones only, with some absent. The sample includes some 120,000 clones, roughly 17% of them seen just once. Their recognized antigens are unknown. Study-level findings and limits: Moderate but significant shortening of TCRB CDR3s was recorded in all four CD4+ subsets from Type 1 diabetes patients.

The source material was central memory CD4+ T cells from blood. The receptors shown here come from a man aged 18 to 35 with type 1 diabetes.

The chain couples TRBV9 to TRBJ2-1; the match to TRBD2 covers 11 bases. Germline trimming cut 0 bases from V and 6 bases from J; bases unmatched to any gene: 5. The CDR3 has 16 residues. Germline CDR1 is SGDLS and CDR2 is YYNGEE. CDR3 protein: CASSVASSGRTNEQFF. The CDR3 bases are TGTGCCAGCAGCGTAGCCTCTAGCGGGAGGACCAATGAGCAGTTCTTC.

This clone was detected only a few times. Other DNA variants within this sample encode the same CDR3. The chain couples TRBV7-6 to TRBJ2-5; D not resolved. Germline V gene data show CDR1 as SGHVS and CDR2 as FNYEAQ. The V and J ends lost 5 bases and 0 bases respectively, with 4 bases between them. The CDR3 is made up of 12 amino acids. The CDR3 reads CASSPHQETQYF. The CDR3 DNA reads as TGTGCCAGCAGCCCCCACCAAGAGACCCAGTACTTC.

The V gene is TRBV30, the J gene TRBJ2-7; TRBD2 matches at 11 bases. The germline gives CDR1 GTSNPN, CDR2 SVGIG (reference sequence). The J segment lost 3 bases and the V segment lost 2 bases, leaving 6 bases of the junction unmatched. This CDR3 has 15 residues. This CDR3 is CAWSTRTSGFYEQYF. The DNA for the CDR3 is TGTGCCTGGAGTACCCGGACTAGCGGGTTCTACGAGCAGTACTTC. The variable domain in full, with the rest retrieved from reference TRBV30 and TRBJ2-7, is SQTIHQWPATLVQPVGSPLSLECTVEGTSNPNLYWYRQAAGRGLQLLFYSVGIGQISSEVPQNLSASRPQDRQFILSSKKLLLSDSGFYLCAWSTRTSGFYEQYFGPGTRLTVT.

This clone was seen more than once but under ten times. The chain couples TRBV5-4 to TRBJ2-7; 7 bases agree with TRBD2. Looked up from germline, CDR1 is SGHNT and CDR2 is YYREEE (reference sequence). This CDR3 is 12 amino acids long. The junction had 4 bases not matched to a gene; V was cut back by 4 bases and J by 6 bases. The CDR3 sequence is CASSQRTSEQYF. CDR3 DNA: TGTGCCAGCAGCCAGAGGACTAGCGAGCAGTACTTC.

V is TRBV29-1 and J is TRBJ2-1, with 9 bases lining up with TRBD1. Germline trimming cut 7 bases from V and 4 bases from J; bases unmatched to any gene: 2. Germline assignment: CDR1 SQVTM and CDR2 ANQGSEA. The CDR3 is 12 amino acids. The CDR3 sequence is CSGTGDYNEQFF. CDR3 DNA: TGCAGCGGGACAGGGGATTACAATGAGCAGTTCTTC.

This clone came up a few times. The rearrangement links TRBV7-2 to TRBJ1-2; 7 positions agree with TRBD1. Germline assignment: CDR1 SGHTA and CDR2 FQGNSA. The CDR3 length is 14 residues. V trimming: 0 bases; J trimming: 4 bases; junction bases outside the gene matches: 2. The CDR3 nucleotides read TGTGCCAGCAGCTTAGCGGACAGGATCTATGGCTACACCTTC. Translating gives CASSLADRIYGYTF.

On this clone itself: A much larger clone lies a single base off, so this may be a read error. The chain links TRBV7-2 to TRBJ2-7, with 8 nucleotides matching TRBD2. The CDR3 runs 15 residues. The germline CDR1 and CDR2 sequences are SGHTA and FQGNSA. The V and J ends lost 4 bases and 0 bases, in that order; junction bases with no gene match: 5. The CDR3, as DNA: TGTGCCAGCAGCTCTTATCTAGCGGGCTCCTACGAGCAGTACTTC. Amino acid sequence: CASSSYLAGSYEQYF.

To note about this clone: Distinct nucleotide sequences in the sample also encode this CDR3. The rearrangement uses TRBV29-1 and TRBJ2-5; D call uncertain. With 3 bases removed from V and 5 bases from J, the gap between germline ends came to 10 bases. Germline assignment: CDR1 SQVTM and CDR2 ANQGSEA. There are 12 residues in the CDR3. CDR3 protein: CSVDRGVETQYF. The DNA for the CDR3 is TGCAGCGTTGATCGTGGAGTGGAGACCCAGTACTTC. Combining the CDR3 with reference TRBV29-1 and TRBJ2-5 gives the whole variable domain SAVISQKPSRDICQRGTSLTIQCQVDSQVTMMFWYRQQPGQSLTLIATANQGSEATYESGFVIDKFPISRPNLTFSTLTVSNMSPEDSSIYLCSVDRGVETQYFGPGTRLLVL.

This clone was counted only a few times. This chain uses TRBV19 with TRBJ2-5; TRBD2 aligns across 12 bases. The V gene end was trimmed by 1 base and the J gene end by 9 bases; junction bases not matched to a gene: 6. CDR3 length equals 15 residues. Germline CDR1 and CDR2: LNHDA and SQIVND (reference sequence). CDR3 protein: CASSIVTSGRWAQYF. The CDR3 nucleotides read TGTGCCAGTAGTATAGTGACTAGCGGGAGATGGGCCCAGTACTTC.

This clone was seen a few times. V and J are TRBV19 and TRBJ2-7; D perhaps matches TRBD2 (5 bases). CDR1 and CDR2 (germline): LNHDA, SQIVND (reference sequence). The CDR3 totals 12 residues. V was trimmed by 4 bases and J by 2 bases, leaving 6 bases between them. In DNA form, the CDR3 reads TGTGCCAGTAGTACCGGGACCTACGAGCAGTACTTC. It encodes CASSTGTYEQYF.

In this sample, this clone turned up a few times. This chain joins TRBV29-1 and TRBJ2-7, with TRBD2 matching over 14 bases. V gave up 7 bases and J gave up 5 bases; unmatched junction bases: 7. Germline V gives CDR1 SQVTM, CDR2 ANQGSEA. This CDR3 is built from 14 residues. The CDR3 is CSARGLAGGDEQYF. CDR3 DNA: TGCAGCGCCAGAGGACTAGCGGGAGGTGACGAGCAGTACTTC.

This clone was observed at least ten times. The CDR3 DNA sequence: TGTGCCAGCACCCAGAGCGAGGGGGTGAGCTCTGGGGCCAACGTCCTGACTTTC. Translated, it gives CASTQSEGVSSGANVLTF. This chain links TRBV7-9 with TRBJ2-6; tentative D call: TRBD1 (6 bases). The length of the CDR3 is 18 residues. Germline V gene sequence: CDR1 SEHNR, CDR2 FQNEAQ (reference sequence). V lost 7 bases to trimming and J lost 0 bases, with 19 bases between them. Based on the CDR3 plus reference TRBV7-9 and TRBJ2-6, the full variable domain is DTGVSQNPRHKITKRGQNVTFRCDPISEHNRLYWYRQTLGQGPEFLTYFQNEAQLEKSRLLSDRFSAERPKGSFSTLEIQRTEQGDSAMYLCASTQSEGVSSGANVLTFGAGSRLTVL.

This clone appeared a few times. The chain carries TRBV2 and TRBJ2-7, with 9 bases fitting TRBD1. Trimming cost V 8 bases and J 0 bases; bases outside gene matches: 5. CDR1 is SNHLY and CDR2 is FYNNEI in the germline V gene. The CDR3 totals 14 residues. The CDR3 protein is CASRRTGDSYEQYF. CDR3 bases: TGTGCCAGCCGACGGACAGGGGACTCCTACGAGCAGTACTTC.

V usage is TRBV25-1 and J usage is TRBJ1-4, with 11 bases aligning to TRBD1. J was trimmed by 10 bases and V by 6 bases; bases with no gene match: 10. Germline lookup yields CDR1 MGHDK and CDR2 SYGVNS. The CDR3 runs to 15 residues. CDR3 region: CASRTRDRGRLKLFF. The CDR3 nucleotides are TGTGCCAGCAGAACCCGGGACAGGGGGAGGCTAAAACTGTTTTTT.

This clone was seen many times. The rearrangement links TRBV29-1 to TRBJ2-5, with no clear D. Germline V CDR1 and CDR2: SQVTM, ANQGSEA. Trimming left V 3 bases short and J 8 bases short, with 10 bases between. The CDR3 sequence is 11 residues long. CDR3 nucleotides: TGCAGCGTTGACTTTTCAGTCACCCAGTACTTC. Translating it yields CSVDFSVTQYF. Full variable domain (outside the CDR3, taken from reference TRBV29-1 and TRBJ2-5): SAVISQKPSRDICQRGTSLTIQCQVDSQVTMMFWYRQQPGQSLTLIATANQGSEATYESGFVIDKFPISRPNLTFSTLTVSNMSPEDSSIYLCSVDFSVTQYFGPGTRLLVL.

The table lists this clone with a few counts. The chain recombines TRBV9 with TRBJ2-7, with D unresolved. The germline CDR1 and CDR2 sequences are SGDLS and YYNGEE. The CDR3 is 13 amino acids. The V and J ends lost 4 bases and 4 bases respectively, with 12 bases between them. The CDR3 region is CASSPRLGYEQYF. The DNA for the CDR3 is TGTGCCAGCAGCCCTCGGTTGGGATACGAGCAGTACTTC.

Only a few counts were recorded for this clone. This chain uses TRBV5-4 with TRBJ2-1; 9 positions agree with TRBD2. V shed 4 bases, J shed 4 bases, and the junction held 6 bases outside the gene matches. CDR1 is SGHNT, CDR2 YYREEE, per germline (reference sequence). The length of the CDR3 is 15 residues. The CDR3 loop is CASSPSGDPYNEQFF. The CDR3 nucleotides read TGTGCCAGCAGCCCTAGCGGGGACCCTTACAATGAGCAGTTCTTC.

The gene calls are TRBV4-3 and TRBJ2-1, with TRBD2 matching 7 bases. The CDR3 has 16 amino acids. Looked up from germline, CDR1 is LGHNA and CDR2 is YSLEER. The V gene end was trimmed by 0 bases and the J gene end by 5 bases; junction bases not matched to a gene: 7. Here the CDR3 DNA reads TGCGCCAGCAGCCAAGATTGGGCTAGCGGAAACAATGAGCAGTTCTTC. Its translation: CASSQDWASGNNEQFF.

This clone was counted a few times. This chain joins TRBV18 and TRBJ2-3, with 8 bases lining up with TRBD2. CDR3 size: 13 residues. CDR1 and CDR2 (germline): KGHSH, LQKENI. J lost 4 bases, V lost 6 bases, and 3 bases had no gene match. The CDR3 spells CASSPGGADTQYF. The CDR3 bases are TGTGCCAGCTCCCCCGGGGGGGCAGATACGCAGTATTTT.